This T cell receptor beta chain was documented in a study of cytomegalovirus exposure and HLA in healthy donors. Study details: The 90 to 150 validation repertoires matched the roughly 650 first-cohort repertoires in platform, a later analysis reported. Study-level points and caveats: Later, an analysis found that TCR clusters from the first cohort tended to co-occur in the roughly 110 validation repertoires. The authors confirmed in vitro that a few CMV-associated chains were specific for CMV antigens.

Remarks on this clone: Antigen unknown.

The method was immunoSEQ multiplex PCR; TCRdb's version includes in-frame clones alone and lacks a portion of them. The sample has hundreds of thousands of clones; 86% are singletons. The germline gives CDR1 SQVTM, CDR2 ANQGSEA. This CDR3 has 12 amino acids. V lost 6 bases and J lost 4; bases outside the gene matches: 6. V gene TRBV29-1 combines with J gene TRBJ2-7; 7 bases are a match to TRBD1. The clonotype comes from a woman under 30 in good health and CMV-seronegative. Input material: PBMCs. CDR3 nucleotide sequence: TGCAGCGTGAGGACAGGCTATTACGAGCAGTACTTC. As protein: CSVRTGYYEQYF.